Listed below are T cell receptor beta chains from one sample, sequenced in a study of radiotherapy plus CTLA-4 blockade in lung cancer. Clones were read by immunoSEQ multiplex PCR, and TCRdb kept only the in-frame ones, dropping some. The sample includes roughly 45,000 clones, roughly 59% seen only once; the top ten take approximately 17%. The material was peripheral blood, obtained from a patient treated with radiotherapy plus ipilimumab. All receptors derive from a human donor with non-small cell lung cancer who had a partial response to radiotherapy plus ipilimumab. The CDR3 runs from the conserved cysteine through the conserved F or W. A D gene is named only where the DNA matches it firmly. For some rows the clone size is stated as once, few or many, or as a class when expanded; others skip it.

D: -
J: TRBJ1-1
size: -
V: TRBV6-6
CDR3: CASSQGIGTEAFF
DNA: TGTGCCAGCAGCCAGGGGATCGGGACTGAAGCTTTCTTT

D: TRBD1
J: TRBJ2-5
size: -
V: TRBV6-6
CDR3: CASSRGTVQETQYF
DNA: TGTGCCAGCAGTAGAGGGACAGTTCAAGAGACCCAGTACTTC

D: TRBD1
J: TRBJ1-2
size: -
V: TRBV29-1
CDR3: CSVQDRGQGAGGYTF
DNA: TGCAGCGTTCAGGATAGAGGACAGGGGGCGGGGGGCTACACCTTC

D: TRBD2
J: TRBJ2-1
size: few
V: TRBV5-6
CDR3: CASSHTGTSGVEQFF
DNA: TGTGCCAGCAGCCACACGGGGACTAGCGGGGTAGAGCAGTTCTTC

D: -
J: TRBJ2-2
size: -
V: TRBV6-1
CDR3: CASSSSTAAGELFF
DNA: TGTGCCAGCAGTTCGTCGACTGCGGCCGGGGAGCTGTTTTTT

D: TRBD2
J: TRBJ2-1
size: -
V: TRBV7-9
CDR3: CASSLIGTSIRNEQFF
DNA: TGTGCCAGCAGCTTAATCGGGACTAGCATTAGGAATGAGCAGTTCTTC

D: TRBD2
J: TRBJ2-1
size: -
V: TRBV6-5
CDR3: CASTSGGRYNEQFF
DNA: TGTGCCAGCACTAGCGGGGGCCGCTACAATGAGCAGTTCTTC

D: TRBD1
J: TRBJ1-1
size: -
V: TRBV7-8
CDR3: CASSPDAGQLSTEAFF
DNA: TGTGCCAGCAGCCCTGACGCGGGACAGTTGAGCACTGAAGCTTTCTTT

D: -
J: TRBJ2-3
size: -
V: TRBV15
CDR3: CATSSQSRGTDTQYF
DNA: TGTGCCACCAGCAGCCAGTCGAGGGGCACAGATACGCAGTATTTT

D: -
J: TRBJ2-5
size: few
V: TRBV30
CDR3: CAWGRGPPQETQYF
DNA: TGTGCCTGGGGCAGGGGACCCCCCCAAGAGACCCAGTACTTC

D: -
J: TRBJ1-2
size: -
V: TRBV15
CDR3: CATSRGQGGYTF
DNA: TGTGCCACCAGCAGAGGGCAGGGTGGCTACACCTTC

D: -
J: TRBJ2-3
size: -
V: TRBV15
CDR3: CATSRDFLPATSTDTQYF
DNA: TGTGCCACCAGCAGAGATTTCCTACCTGCTACTAGCACAGATACGCAGTATTTT

D: -
J: TRBJ2-7
size: few
V: TRBV12-5
CDR3: CASGLAPGLPYEQYF
DNA: TGTGCTAGTGGTTTGGCCCCGGGACTCCCCTACGAGCAGTACTTC

D: TRBD1
J: TRBJ2-7
size: -
V: TRBV7-2
CDR3: CASSSNRGYEQYF
DNA: TGTGCCAGCAGCTCCAACAGGGGCTACGAGCAGTACTTC

D: -
J: TRBJ2-6
size: -
V: TRBV5-6
CDR3: CASSLDPTGSSGANVLTF
DNA: TGTGCCAGCAGCTTGGACCCTACAGGCTCCTCTGGGGCCAACGTCCTGACTTTC

D: -
J: TRBJ2-5
size: -
V: TRBV15
CDR3: CATSRGLRPETQYF
DNA: TGTGCCACCAGCAGGGGCCTTAGACCTGAGACCCAGTACTTC

D: -
J: TRBJ2-1
size: few
V: TRBV7-2
CDR3: CASSSTAGRGSYNEQFF
DNA: TGTGCCAGCAGCTCTACCGCAGGGCGAGGCTCCTACAATGAGCAGTTCTTC

D: -
J: TRBJ1-1
size: -
V: TRBV9
CDR3: CASSPGHASRAFF
DNA: TGTGCCAGCAGCCCAGGACACGCAAGTAGGGCTTTCTTT

D: -
J: TRBJ1-5
size: many
V: TRBV7-7
CDR3: CASSLTRDQPQHF
DNA: TGTGCTAGCAGCTTGACCCGGGATCAGCCCCAGCATTTT

D: -
J: TRBJ2-1
size: few
V: TRBV19
CDR3: CASSYAGFYNEQFF
DNA: TGTGCCAGTAGTTACGCGGGCTTTTACAATGAGCAGTTCTTC

D: TRBD1
J: TRBJ1-4
size: -
V: TRBV6-5
CDR3: CASSRGTATNEKLFF
DNA: TGTGCCAGCAGTCGGGGGACAGCAACTAATGAAAAACTGTTTTTT

D: -
J: TRBJ2-7
size: -
V: TRBV2
CDR3: CASTGQIYEQYF
DNA: TGTGCCAGTACTGGACAGATCTACGAGCAGTACTTC

D: TRBD1
J: TRBJ1-5
size: -
V: TRBV27
CDR3: CASRRTGVSNQPQHF
DNA: TGTGCCAGCAGGCGAACAGGGGTTAGCAATCAGCCCCAGCATTTT

D: TRBD2
J: TRBJ2-3
size: -
V: TRBV5-1
CDR3: CASSGGGTSGGSGTDTQYF
DNA: TGCGCCAGCAGCGGGGGAGGAACTAGCGGGGGATCAGGCACAGATACGCAGTATTTT

D: -
J: TRBJ1-2
size: -
V: TRBV29-1
CDR3: CSVPSVLANYGYTF
DNA: TGCAGCGTTCCTTCGGTCCTAGCTAACTATGGCTACACCTTC

D: TRBD1
J: TRBJ1-3
size: -
V: TRBV7-2
CDR3: CASSLGRGDTIYF
DNA: TGTGCCAGCAGCTTAGGCAGGGGGGACACCATATATTTT

D: -
J: TRBJ2-7
size: -
V: TRBV6-1
CDR3: CASSELGAGYYEQYF
DNA: TGTGCCAGCAGTGAACTAGGGGCGGGATACTACGAGCAGTACTTC

D: -
J: TRBJ2-1
size: once
V: TRBV7-2
CDR3: CASSTAGREQFF
DNA: TGTGCCAGCAGCACGGCGGGGAGAGAGCAGTTCTTC

D: TRBD1
J: TRBJ2-2
size: -
V: TRBV2
CDR3: CASRWGQGGTGELFF
DNA: TGTGCCAGCAGATGGGGACAGGGAGGCACCGGGGAGCTGTTTTTT

D: TRBD1
J: TRBJ1-6
size: -
V: TRBV7-9
CDR3: CASSLGRGYSPLHF
DNA: TGTGCCAGCAGCTTAGGCAGGGGGTATTCACCCCTCCACTTT

D: TRBD2
J: TRBJ2-1
size: -
V: TRBV9
CDR3: CASSGKLTSGGAGEQFF
DNA: TGTGCCAGCAGCGGGAAACTCACTAGCGGGGGGGCAGGTGAGCAGTTCTTC

D: -
J: TRBJ2-2
size: once
V: TRBV6-5
CDR3: CASGGRNTGELFF
DNA: TGTGCCAGCGGAGGCAGGAACACCGGGGAGCTGTTTTTT

D: TRBD2
J: TRBJ2-3
size: -
V: TRBV11-2
CDR3: CASSSIAGVTDTQYF
DNA: TGTGCCAGCAGCTCTATAGCGGGGGTCACAGATACGCAGTATTTT

D: -
J: TRBJ2-3
size: -
V: TRBV5-1
CDR3: CASSLTSTDTQYF
DNA: TGCGCCAGCAGCTTAACTAGCACAGATACGCAGTATTTT

D: -
J: TRBJ2-3
size: few
V: TRBV7-3
CDR3: CASSQDWDTDTQYF
DNA: TGTGCCAGCAGCCAGGACTGGGACACAGATACGCAGTATTTT

D: -
J: TRBJ1-1
size: -
V: TRBV9
CDR3: CASSVGRGTEAFF
DNA: TGTGCCAGCAGCGTAGGAAGGGGCACTGAAGCTTTCTTT

D: TRBD2
J: TRBJ2-3
size: -
V: TRBV19
CDR3: CASSSASGRLDTQYF
DNA: TGTGCCAGTAGTTCGGCTAGCGGGAGATTAGATACGCAGTATTTT

D: TRBD1
J: TRBJ1-1
size: -
V: TRBV29-1
CDR3: CSVGQGAGGTEAFF
DNA: TGCAGCGTCGGACAGGGGGCTGGGGGAACTGAAGCTTTCTTT

D: -
J: TRBJ1-2
size: once
V: TRBV18
CDR3: CASSPAQGGYTF
DNA: TGTGCCAGCTCACCGGCCCAGGGAGGCTACACCTTC

D: TRBD1
J: TRBJ2-5
size: few
V: TRBV5-1
CDR3: CASSLGPSTGGQETQYF
DNA: TGCGCCAGCAGCTTGGGTCCCTCGACAGGGGGCCAAGAGACCCAGTACTTC

D: TRBD2
J: TRBJ2-3
size: -
V: TRBV5-1
CDR3: CASSQGLAGGADTQYF
DNA: TGCGCCAGCAGCCAGGGACTAGCGGGGGGTGCAGATACGCAGTATTTT

D: -
J: TRBJ1-3
size: many
V: TRBV9
CDR3: CASSGAPSGNTIYF
DNA: TGTGCCAGCAGCGGGGCCCCCTCTGGAAACACCATATATTTT

D: -
J: TRBJ1-5
size: few
V: TRBV6-6
CDR3: CASSYNTEGNQPQHF
DNA: TGTGCCAGCAGTTACAACACAGAGGGAAATCAGCCCCAGCATTTT

D: -
J: TRBJ1-2
size: -
V: TRBV5-6
CDR3: CASSLNPRNYGYTF
DNA: TGTGCCAGCAGCTTGAACCCCAGAAACTATGGCTACACCTTC

D: -
J: TRBJ2-6
size: few
V: TRBV28
CDR3: CASSGEAFGANVLTF
DNA: TGTGCCAGCAGTGGGGAGGCCTTTGGGGCCAACGTCCTGACTTTC